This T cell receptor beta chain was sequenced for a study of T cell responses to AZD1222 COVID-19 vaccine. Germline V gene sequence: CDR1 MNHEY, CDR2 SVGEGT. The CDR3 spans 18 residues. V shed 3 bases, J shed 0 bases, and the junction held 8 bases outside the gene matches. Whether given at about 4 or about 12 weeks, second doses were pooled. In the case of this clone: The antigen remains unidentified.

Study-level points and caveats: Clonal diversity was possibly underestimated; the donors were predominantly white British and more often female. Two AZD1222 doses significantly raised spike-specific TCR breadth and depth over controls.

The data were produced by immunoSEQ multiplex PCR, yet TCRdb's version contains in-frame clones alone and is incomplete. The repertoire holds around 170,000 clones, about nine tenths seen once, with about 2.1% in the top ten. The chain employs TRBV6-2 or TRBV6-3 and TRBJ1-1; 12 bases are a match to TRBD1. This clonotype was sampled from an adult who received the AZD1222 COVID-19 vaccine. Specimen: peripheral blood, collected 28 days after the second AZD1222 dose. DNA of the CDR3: TGTGCCAGCAGTTATGAAACGGGACAGGGGGCATTGAACACTGAAGCTTTCTTT. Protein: CASSYETGQGALNTEAFF.